Listed below are T cell receptor beta chains from one sample, sequenced in a study of T cell responses to AZD1222 COVID-19 vaccine. Generated by immunoSEQ multiplex PCR, the TCRdb table keeps only in-frame clones and is missing some. The sample shows over 75,000 clones, roughly 87% of them seen only once. The sequences come from peripheral blood, collected on day 0 of AZD1222 vaccination. Source of these receptors: an adult in good health. Each CDR3 is given with its conserved first and last residue. Fields, in order: V gene, D gene, J gene, clone size, CDR3 protein, CDR3 DNA. D genes are given only for firm matches. Clone size is not always given. Where it is, it says once, few, many or a class for expanded clones.

v_call: TRBV30; d_call: NA; j_call: TRBJ1-3; clone_size: NA; cdr3_aa: CAWSRGIGNTIYF; cdr3_nt: TGTGCCTGGAGCAGGGGTATTGGAAACACCATATATTTT
v_call: TRBV3-1/TRBV3-2; d_call: NA; j_call: TRBJ2-7; clone_size: NA; cdr3_aa: CASSQTWKGVEQYF; cdr3_nt: TGTGCCAGCAGCCAAACCTGGAAAGGGGTCGAGCAGTACTTC
v_call: TRBV5-1; d_call: NA; j_call: TRBJ2-2; clone_size: NA; cdr3_aa: CASSLNAGTSTGELFF; cdr3_nt: TGCGCCAGCAGCTTAAATGCAGGGACGAGCACCGGGGAGCTGTTTTTT
v_call: TRBV5-1; d_call: NA; j_call: TRBJ2-1; clone_size: NA; cdr3_aa: CASSLDRAYEQFF; cdr3_nt: TGCGCCAGCAGCTTGGATAGGGCCTATGAGCAGTTCTTC
v_call: TRBV6-5; d_call: TRBD2; j_call: TRBJ2-2; clone_size: NA; cdr3_aa: CASSYSGGGISGELFF; cdr3_nt: TGTGCCAGCAGTTACTCGGGCGGGGGGATATCCGGGGAGCTGTTTTTT
v_call: TRBV5-1; d_call: NA; j_call: TRBJ2-1; clone_size: NA; cdr3_aa: CASSPASGLEQFF; cdr3_nt: TGCGCCAGCAGCCCGGCGAGCGGGTTGGAGCAGTTCTTC
v_call: TRBV2; d_call: NA; j_call: TRBJ2-2; clone_size: few; cdr3_aa: CASNRNFLMTGELFF; cdr3_nt: TGTGCCAGCAATCGGAATTTTCTCATGACCGGGGAGCTGTTTTTT
v_call: TRBV7-2; d_call: NA; j_call: TRBJ2-7; clone_size: NA; cdr3_aa: CASSVSSYEQYF; cdr3_nt: TGTGCCAGCAGCGTGAGCTCCTACGAGCAGTACTTC
v_call: TRBV19; d_call: TRBD2; j_call: TRBJ2-5; clone_size: NA; cdr3_aa: CASSPRLAGGRETQYF; cdr3_nt: TGTGCCAGTAGTCCTCGACTAGCGGGAGGTCGGGAGACCCAGTACTTC
v_call: TRBV5-1; d_call: NA; j_call: TRBJ2-2; clone_size: NA; cdr3_aa: CASSLVGTGTGELFF; cdr3_nt: TGCGCCAGCAGCTTGGTGGGGACGGGCACCGGGGAGCTGTTTTTT
v_call: TRBV19; d_call: TRBD1; j_call: TRBJ2-7; clone_size: NA; cdr3_aa: CASSTGGPGYEQYF; cdr3_nt: TGTGCCAGTAGTACAGGGGGCCCAGGCTACGAGCAGTACTTC
v_call: TRBV5-8; d_call: NA; j_call: TRBJ1-5; clone_size: once; cdr3_aa: CASSNLNQPQHF; cdr3_nt: TGTGCCAGCAGCAACCTCAATCAGCCCCAGCATTTT
v_call: TRBV6-5; d_call: NA; j_call: TRBJ1-1; clone_size: few; cdr3_aa: CATAGTPWTEAFF; cdr3_nt: TGTGCCACGGCGGGGACGCCCTGGACTGAAGCTTTCTTT
v_call: TRBV14; d_call: TRBD2; j_call: TRBJ2-1; clone_size: NA; cdr3_aa: CASSQLSGRGEQFF; cdr3_nt: TGTGCCAGCAGCCAACTTAGCGGGAGAGGTGAGCAGTTCTTC
v_call: TRBV19; d_call: TRBD1; j_call: TRBJ1-6; clone_size: NA; cdr3_aa: CASRSEGQRNSPLHF; cdr3_nt: TGTGCCAGTAGGAGTGAGGGACAGAGAAATTCACCCCTCCACTTT
v_call: TRBV19; d_call: TRBD2; j_call: TRBJ2-1; clone_size: NA; cdr3_aa: CASSSGTSGHNEQFF; cdr3_nt: TGTGCCAGTAGTTCCGGGACTAGCGGTCACAATGAGCAGTTCTTC
v_call: TRBV30; d_call: NA; j_call: TRBJ1-2; clone_size: NA; cdr3_aa: CAWRWGDSYGYTF; cdr3_nt: TGTGCCTGGAGATGGGGGGACTCCTATGGCTACACCTTC
v_call: TRBV19; d_call: NA; j_call: TRBJ1-2; clone_size: NA; cdr3_aa: CASTKAKKGEGDGYTF; cdr3_nt: TGTGCCAGTACGAAAGCTAAGAAGGGGGAAGGCGATGGCTACACCTTC
v_call: TRBV30; d_call: NA; j_call: TRBJ2-2; clone_size: NA; cdr3_aa: CACSMGQNTGELFF; cdr3_nt: TGTGCCTGTAGTATGGGCCAGAACACCGGGGAGCTGTTTTTT
v_call: TRBV5-1; d_call: TRBD1; j_call: TRBJ1-2; clone_size: NA; cdr3_aa: CASSLDRHYTF; cdr3_nt: TGCGCCAGCAGCCTGGACAGGCATTACACCTTC
v_call: TRBV7-2; d_call: NA; j_call: TRBJ1-5; clone_size: NA; cdr3_aa: CASSQFYSNQPQHF; cdr3_nt: TGTGCCAGCAGCCAGTTTTATAGCAATCAGCCCCAGCATTTT
v_call: TRBV18; d_call: NA; j_call: TRBJ1-1; clone_size: NA; cdr3_aa: CASSPPVMNTEAFF; cdr3_nt: TGTGCCAGCTCACCACCAGTCATGAACACTGAAGCTTTCTTT
v_call: TRBV6-2/TRBV6-3; d_call: NA; j_call: TRBJ1-4; clone_size: NA; cdr3_aa: CASSTRDTTNEKLFF; cdr3_nt: TGTGCCAGCAGTACTCGGGACACGACTAATGAAAAACTGTTTTTT
v_call: TRBV5-8; d_call: NA; j_call: TRBJ1-5; clone_size: NA; cdr3_aa: CASQWTDQPQHF; cdr3_nt: TGTGCCAGCCAATGGACCGATCAGCCCCAGCATTTT
v_call: TRBV18; d_call: TRBD1; j_call: TRBJ2-7; clone_size: NA; cdr3_aa: CASSPGQGNLYEQYF; cdr3_nt: TGTGCCAGCTCACCAGGACAGGGGAACCTATACGAGCAGTACTTC
v_call: TRBV19; d_call: NA; j_call: TRBJ2-7; clone_size: NA; cdr3_aa: CASSIYSGLSSYEQYF; cdr3_nt: TGTGCCAGTAGTATTTATAGCGGCCTCAGCTCCTACGAGCAGTACTTC
v_call: TRBV14; d_call: TRBD2; j_call: TRBJ2-1; clone_size: NA; cdr3_aa: CASSQVWRAGGDEQFF; cdr3_nt: TGTGCCAGCAGCCAAGTATGGAGAGCGGGGGGGGATGAGCAGTTCTTC
v_call: TRBV18; d_call: NA; j_call: TRBJ1-3; clone_size: once; cdr3_aa: CASSPDQGIAGNTIYF; cdr3_nt: TGTGCCAGCTCACCGGATCAGGGGATTGCTGGAAACACCATATATTTT
v_call: TRBV6-4; d_call: NA; j_call: TRBJ2-3; clone_size: NA; cdr3_aa: CASSDGIATQYF; cdr3_nt: TGTGCCAGCAGTGACGGGATAGCTACGCAGTATTTT
v_call: TRBV11-2; d_call: TRBD1; j_call: TRBJ2-7; clone_size: NA; cdr3_aa: CASSFEQGPTYEQYF; cdr3_nt: TGTGCCAGCAGCTTCGAACAGGGGCCTACCTACGAGCAGTACTTC
v_call: TRBV6-2/TRBV6-3; d_call: TRBD2; j_call: TRBJ2-4; clone_size: NA; cdr3_aa: CASSSGRGGRERGNIQYF; cdr3_nt: TGTGCCAGCAGTTCGGGGAGGGGCGGCAGGGAAAGGGGAAACATTCAGTACTTC
v_call: TRBV4-3; d_call: NA; j_call: TRBJ2-5; clone_size: NA; cdr3_aa: CASSQDTGVDETQYF; cdr3_nt: TGCGCCAGCAGCCAAGATACGGGGGTGGATGAGACCCAGTACTTC
v_call: TRBV7-9; d_call: NA; j_call: TRBJ1-2; clone_size: NA; cdr3_aa: CASSQVQGYTF; cdr3_nt: TGTGCCAGCAGCCAGGTGCAGGGATACACCTTC
v_call: TRBV6-1; d_call: NA; j_call: TRBJ1-1; clone_size: NA; cdr3_aa: CASSEVRNTEAFF; cdr3_nt: TGTGCCAGCAGTGAAGTCAGGAACACTGAAGCTTTCTTT
v_call: TRBV6-1; d_call: NA; j_call: TRBJ2-4; clone_size: NA; cdr3_aa: CASSEGLRTGGMDIQYF; cdr3_nt: TGTGCCAGCAGTGAAGGCCTACGGACAGGAGGGATGGACATTCAGTACTTC
v_call: TRBV27; d_call: NA; j_call: TRBJ2-5; clone_size: NA; cdr3_aa: CASSPVSGMETQYF; cdr3_nt: TGTGCCAGCAGCCCCGTATCAGGGATGGAGACCCAGTACTTC
v_call: TRBV18; d_call: NA; j_call: TRBJ1-1; clone_size: NA; cdr3_aa: CASSWGRNAEAFF; cdr3_nt: TGTGCCAGCTCATGGGGGCGCAACGCTGAAGCTTTCTTT
v_call: TRBV29-1; d_call: NA; j_call: TRBJ1-2; clone_size: NA; cdr3_aa: CSVVTALYGYTF; cdr3_nt: TGCAGCGTTGTCACAGCTCTCTATGGCTACACCTTC
v_call: TRBV5-4; d_call: TRBD2; j_call: TRBJ2-1; clone_size: NA; cdr3_aa: CASSLGLAQNEQFF; cdr3_nt: TGTGCCAGCAGCCTGGGACTAGCCCAGAATGAGCAGTTCTTC
v_call: TRBV6-1; d_call: NA; j_call: TRBJ1-1; clone_size: NA; cdr3_aa: CASSEASGWGDWGTEAFF; cdr3_nt: TGTGCCAGCAGTGAAGCGTCGGGATGGGGGGACTGGGGCACTGAAGCTTTCTTT
v_call: TRBV6-5; d_call: TRBD1; j_call: TRBJ2-2; clone_size: NA; cdr3_aa: CALRDRVTGELFF; cdr3_nt: TGTGCCCTCAGGGACAGGGTAACCGGGGAGCTGTTTTTT
v_call: TRBV10-1; d_call: TRBD2; j_call: TRBJ2-3; clone_size: NA; cdr3_aa: CASSESTGGADTQYF; cdr3_nt: TGCGCCAGCAGTGAGTCTACTGGGGGGGCAGATACGCAGTATTTT
v_call: TRBV6-6; d_call: NA; j_call: TRBJ1-6; clone_size: NA; cdr3_aa: CASSYSWGTNSPLHF; cdr3_nt: TGTGCCAGCAGTTACTCCTGGGGTACCAATTCACCCCTCCACTTT
v_call: TRBV21-1; d_call: NA; j_call: TRBJ1-2; clone_size: NA; cdr3_aa: CASSRNRFNYGYTF; cdr3_nt: TGTGCCAGCAGCAGGAATCGGTTTAACTATGGCTACACCTTC
v_call: TRBV7-2; d_call: TRBD2; j_call: TRBJ2-1; clone_size: few; cdr3_aa: CASSPQGAGVYNEQFF; cdr3_nt: TGTGCCAGCAGCCCTCAGGGAGCGGGGGTTTACAATGAGCAGTTCTTC
v_call: TRBV9; d_call: NA; j_call: TRBJ1-1; clone_size: NA; cdr3_aa: CASSVLPASEAFF; cdr3_nt: TGTGCCAGCAGCGTACTTCCGGCTTCTGAAGCTTTCTTT
v_call: TRBV25-1; d_call: TRBD1; j_call: TRBJ2-2; clone_size: NA; cdr3_aa: CASSESGTGRTGELFF; cdr3_nt: TGTGCCAGCAGTGAATCGGGGACAGGGCGGACCGGGGAGCTGTTTTTT
v_call: TRBV7-2; d_call: TRBD2; j_call: TRBJ2-1; clone_size: NA; cdr3_aa: CASSRQSLAGSNEQFF; cdr3_nt: TGTGCCAGCAGCCGCCAGTCGCTAGCGGGGTCCAATGAGCAGTTCTTC
v_call: TRBV5-1; d_call: TRBD1; j_call: TRBJ1-1; clone_size: NA; cdr3_aa: CASSKTGGEYTEAFF; cdr3_nt: TGCGCCAGCAGCAAAACAGGGGGCGAGTACACTGAAGCTTTCTTT
v_call: TRBV24-1; d_call: NA; j_call: TRBJ1-1; clone_size: NA; cdr3_aa: CATSDGVRTFF; cdr3_nt: TGTGCCACCAGTGATGGGGTGAGGACTTTCTTT
v_call: TRBV5-1; d_call: TRBD1; j_call: TRBJ1-1; clone_size: once; cdr3_aa: CASSLEGQGITEAFF; cdr3_nt: TGCGCCAGCAGCCTAGAGGGACAGGGGATAACTGAAGCTTTCTTT